This entry describes one TCR beta chain. Its antigen remains undetermined. One base away there is no much larger clone; base qualities are not given. These data are taken from a study of beta chain features in type 1 diabetes (dated by TCRdb to between 2018 and 2020). Background on the whole study: No differences in mean age, gender distribution, total cell number or subset yield were found between patients and healthy donors. Regulatory and stem cell-like memory subsets were obtained from only 8 patients and roughly 8 healthy donors, while naive and central memory subsets were obtained from all 30 or so donors. A total of some 100,000,000 sorted cells were examined across all samples, and a strong correlation was observed between cell number per subset and RNA yield. In the study, TCRB repertoires of sorted circulating CD4+ T cell subsets from recently diagnosed type 1 diabetes patients were compared with those of matched healthy donors. The study at large found these results: Because cDNA was sequenced instead of genomic DNA, highly expressing activated cells could be over-represented, though the groups showed no difference in activation or CD3 levels. In all four CD4+ subsets, TCRB CDR3 length was moderately but significantly shorter in type 1 diabetes patients. Naive, central memory and regulatory TCRB repertoires appeared to be more similar among patients than among healthy donors. At VDJ recombination sites, type 1 diabetes patients had fewer insertions and more deleted nucleotides, which implies abnormalities in thymic rearrangement. PCR might favor shorter templates, but patient and control samples were amplified and corrected together, so any skew would affect both groups equally. Because the HLA sub-analyses included only small numbers of individuals, any influence of HLA type on TCRB rearrangement was left unresolved.

The entire isolated RNA was reverse transcribed using the High Capacity cDNA Reverse Transcription Kit, and thus expressed TCRB transcripts were sequenced. Deep immunoSEQ sequencing was applied to naive, central memory and regulatory T cell samples, giving an average of around 3.8 million total reads per sample. After sorted cells were lysed in RLT buffer, RNA was extracted with DNase-treated RNeasy Micro or Mini kits, with the choice depending on cell number. To prevent cross-contamination, each cell subset was processed individually, whereas patient and healthy donor samples were processed jointly. Using the immunoSEQ multiplex PCR, TCRB sequences were amplified from cDNA into 87-bp fragments spanning the CDR3 region. Sequencing of the amplicons was done on the Illumina HiSeq platform. On the study's bioinformatics: PCR bias was computationally corrected using synthetic template baselines, reads within Hamming distance 2 were collapsed, and singletons that could not be merged were discarded. By aligning reads against IMGT, V, D and J genes, CDR3 length, and insertions or deletions at six rearrangement sites were assigned. Clonotype counts were normalized to sorted cell number within each subset before computing true diversity and Gini coefficients with the tcR R package. The overlap coefficient, calculated on TCRB nucleotide sequences, was used to measure repertoire sharing. Here the immuneACCESS table is served through TCRdb, limited to in-frame sequences with V and J called. Missing clones are a known gap in these copies; in checked studies unresolved V genes cover under half, and the rest lacks a known reason. D and trimming were read from the DNA, whereas the V and J calls and clone size are those reported in that table. Within this sample are over 150,000 clones, with 10% of them counted one time only. Of the sample, more than 0.4% is held by the ten largest clones.

Via the germline V gene, CDR1 is SQVTM and CDR2 ANQGSEA. The CDR3, from cysteine to phenylalanine, totals 11 residues. Only the CDR3 portion is preserved as DNA: 33 bases, with reading frame beginning at the first base. From each donor, a single peripheral blood sample of approximately 110 mL on average was drawn into heparinised tubes. A BD FACSAria II and a panel including CD45RO, CCR7, CD25, CD127, CD95 and CD27 were used to sort naive, central memory, regulatory and stem cell-like memory CD4+ T cells. Every sorted population had a purity above 95%. PBMCs were isolated immediately by Lymphoprep density gradient centrifugation and stained directly without culture. To minimize batch effects, samples were stained and sorted in pairs, one healthy donor with one patient per experiment.

The sequence joins TRBV29-1 to TRBJ2-5; TRBD2 agrees with 10 junctional bases. This clonotype originated in a young man with type 1 diabetes. Sample: central memory CD4+ T cells from blood. The CDR3 corresponds to CSSGRRETQYF. Read as DNA, the sequence is TGCAGTAGCGGGAGGCGAGAGACCCAGTACTTC. Joined to the reference TRBV29-1 and TRBJ2-5 proteins, this CDR3 gives the full variable domain: SAVISQKPSRDICQRGTSLTIQCQVDSQVTMMFWYRQQPGQSLTLIATANQGSEATYESGFVIDKFPISRPNLTFSTLTVSNMSPEDSSIYLCSSGRRETQYFGPGTRLLVL.